This T cell receptor (beta chain) was profiled in a study of CD8 T cells in Susac syndrome. Looked up from germline, CDR1 is MNHEY and CDR2 is SVGAGI. Between the trimmed V and J ends, which lost 8 bases and 7 bases, there was a span of 11 bases. The length of the CDR3 is 11 residues. TCR beta sequencing covered blood CD8+ and CD4+ T cells. Relapsing-remitting disease, either stable or active, was present in the multiple sclerosis controls, who were treatment-naive patients. It was negative isolation that provided the CD8+ and CD4+ T cells, whereas TEMRA cells were enriched by FACS. Reverse transcription of roughly 0.5 to 1 ug RNA was carried out with random hexamers. Across 54 Vbeta and 13 Jbeta, immunoSEQ multiplex PCR amplified TCR beta CDR3. TCRdb reprocessed the immunoSEQ multiplex PCR reads with MiXCR, giving one entry per CDR3 protein. This table holds around 130,000 distinct CDR3 sequences, less than 95% found once.

This TCR derives from a human donor with multiple sclerosis. Sequencing input: CD4+ T cells from PBMCs. The chain uses TRBV6-5 and TRBJ1-2; unclear D gene. The CDR3 region is CASLAGFGYTF. CDR3 in DNA: TGTGCCAGCCTAGCAGGTTTTGGCTACACCTTC.